The 21 T cell receptor beta chains reported below all come from one sample, sequenced in a study of T cell responses to AZD1222 COVID-19 vaccine. The table came from immunoSEQ multiplex PCR; TCRdb's copy has only in-frame clones and leaves some out. The data show just over 90,000 clones, approximately 92% seen once. Sample: peripheral blood, taken 28 days after the second AZD1222 dose. The receptors come from an adult who received the AZD1222 COVID-19 vaccine.

V usage is TRBV4-1 and J usage is TRBJ2-5; TRBD2 agrees at 11 bases. The CDR3 sequence is 17 residues long. CDR1 and CDR2 from the germline V gene are MGHRA and YSYEKL. The trim removed 0 bases at V and 6 bases at J, leaving 9 bases unmatched. The CDR3 DNA is TGCGCCAGCAGCCAAGATGTAGTAGCGGGGGGGAGTCAGACCCAGTACTTC. Its protein product is CASSQDVVAGGSQTQYF.

This rearrangement joins TRBV3-1 (or the pseudogene TRBV3-2) to TRBJ2-3, with TRBD2 matching 8 bases. Germline assignment: CDR1 LGHDT and CDR2 YNNKEL (reference sequence). The CDR3 length is 17 residues. V trimming: 4 bases; J trimming: 0 bases; junction bases outside the gene matches: 9. The CDR3, as DNA: TGTGCCAGCAGCCTCCTAGCGGGCCTCGGGAGCACAGATACGCAGTATTTT. Its protein is CASSLLAGLGSTDTQYF.

CDR3 residues: CATPSRVGTGELFF. CDR3 bases: TGTGCCACTCCCAGCAGGGTTGGAACCGGGGAGCTGTTTTTT. The V gene is TRBV6-5, the J gene TRBJ2-2, with D possibly being TRBD1 (5 bases). There are 14 residues in the CDR3. The germline gives CDR1 MNHEY, CDR2 SVGAGI. Trimming took off 10 bases at V and 5 bases at J, with 17 bases between the two ends.

Only a few counts were recorded for this clone. The genes are TRBV5-6 and TRBJ1-5; D call uncertain. The CDR3 runs to 15 residues. The ends were cut back, 0 bases at V and 3 bases at J, with 10 bases in the middle. In germline, CDR1 is SGHDT, CDR2 YYEEEE. The CDR3 DNA reads TGTGCCAGCAGCTTGGGAGGGCAAAACAATCAGCCCCAGCATTTT. Encoded protein: CASSLGGQNNQPQHF.

The chain joins TRBV10-3 to TRBJ1-1, with D possibly TRBD1 on 5 matching bases. This CDR3 comprises 14 residues. Germline lookup yields CDR1 ENHRY and CDR2 SYGVKD. V was cut by 6 bases and J by 3 bases, with 14 bases left in between. The CDR3 loop reads CAISRDLRDTEAFF. CDR3 nucleotide sequence: TGTGCCATCAGCAGGGACCTACGGGACACTGAAGCTTTCTTT.

The chain links TRBV6-6 to TRBJ1-3; D is unresolved. The CDR3 contains 14 residues. In germline, CDR1 is MNHNY, CDR2 SVGAGI (reference sequence). The V gene lost 2 bases and the J gene lost 4 bases, with 9 bases spanning the gap. The CDR3 protein is CASSYLTAGNTIYF. CDR3 in DNA: TGTGCCAGCAGTTACCTGACGGCGGGAAACACCATATATTTT.

V and J are TRBV30 and TRBJ2-2; D gene uncertain. The germline V gene encodes CDR1 GTSNPN and CDR2 SVGIG (reference sequence). The CDR3 loop spans 13 amino acids. Between the trimmed V and J ends, which lost 2 bases and 5 bases, there was a span of 9 bases. DNA of the CDR3: TGTGCCTGGAGTCGGTCAGGAACCGGGGAGCTGTTTTTT. Its protein is CAWSRSGTGELFF.

The chain couples TRBV5-5 to TRBJ1-1; D perhaps matches TRBD1 (5 bases). From germline, CDR1 is SGHKS and CDR2 YYEKEE (reference sequence). The CDR3 is 13 residues long. With 6 bases removed from V and 5 bases from J, the gap between germline ends came to 14 bases. Here the CDR3 DNA reads TGTGCCAGCAACCGGGACCTTGTAACTGAAGCTTTCTTT. Translation: CASNRDLVTEAFF.

The V gene is TRBV18, the J gene TRBJ1-5, with 7 bases aligning to TRBD1. Per germline, CDR1 KGHSH and CDR2 LQKENI. The CDR3 covers 16 residues. V gave up 3 bases and J gave up 5 bases; unmatched junction bases: 10. CDR3 residues: CASSPGQPQDHQPQHF. The DNA of the CDR3 is TGTGCCAGCTCACCGGGACAGCCACAAGACCATCAGCCCCAGCATTTT.

The rearrangement links TRBV19 to TRBJ1-2, with 8 positions matching TRBD1. The CDR3 is 14 amino acids. The junction had 6 bases not matched to a gene; V was cut back by 5 bases and J by 4 bases. Germline values: CDR1 LNHDA, CDR2 SQIVND (reference sequence). As DNA, the CDR3 is TGTGCCAGTAGTTTTCAGGGGGCCGGCTATGGCTACACCTTC. Translation: CASSFQGAGYGYTF. Variable domain in full (rest from reference TRBV19 and TRBJ1-2): DGGITQSPKYLFRKEGQNVTLSCEQNLNHDAMYWYRQDPGQGLRLIYYSQIVNDFQKGDIAEGYSVSREKKESFPLTVTSAQKNPTAFYLCASSFQGAGYGYTFGSGTRLTVV.

The J gene is TRBJ1-1, the V gene TRBV7-2; D call uncertain. The ends were cut back, 5 bases at V and 1 base at J, with 11 bases in the middle. The CDR3 runs to 14 residues. Germline CDR1 reads SGHTA; CDR2 reads FQGNSA. CDR3 sequence (DNA): TGTGCCAGCAGCCCAGGATCCGGGAACACTGAAGCTTTCTTT. This codes for CASSPGSGNTEAFF. Full variable domain (rest looked up from reference TRBV7-2 and TRBJ1-1): GAGVSQSPSNKVTEKGKDVELRCDPISGHTALYWYRQSLGQGLEFLIYFQGNSAPDKSGLPSDRFSAERTGGSVSTLTIQRTQQEDSAVYLCASSPGSGNTEAFFGQGTRLTVV.

The chain has TRBV5-1 and TRBJ1-1; 9 bases line up with TRBD1. J lost 6 bases, V lost 0 bases, and 6 bases had no gene match. The V gene's germline CDR1 is SGHRS and CDR2 YFSETQ. CDR3 length: 15 residues. CDR3 residues: CASSLAGQGFSEAFF. DNA for the CDR3: TGCGCCAGCAGCTTGGCGGGACAGGGTTTCTCTGAAGCTTTCTTT.

This chain connects TRBV2 to TRBJ1-2; D uncertain. CDR1 and CDR2 (germline): SNHLY, FYNNEI. The CDR3 runs 13 residues. V lost 10 bases and J lost 1, with 13 bases in between. CDR3 nucleotide sequence: TGTGCCACCCTAAAAGTCATTAACTATGGCTACACCTTC. This sequence encodes CATLKVINYGYTF.

The CDR3 sequence: CASSLVGAGENIQYF. The DNA for the CDR3 is TGTGCCAGCAGCTTGGTCGGTGCAGGGGAAAACATTCAGTACTTC. The gene calls are TRBV5-4 and TRBJ2-4, with D possibly matching TRBD1 (6 bases). The CDR3 contains 15 residues. Germline assignment: CDR1 SGHNT and CDR2 YYREEE (reference sequence). V lost 0 bases to trimming and J lost 5 bases, with 12 bases between them.

The gene calls are TRBV10-1 and TRBJ2-1; 14 nucleotides match TRBD2. The CDR3 spans 17 residues. Germline CDR1 and CDR2: WNHNN and SYGVQD (reference sequence). V trimming: 2 bases; J trimming: 4 bases; junction bases outside the gene matches: 4. CDR3 region: CASSEGTSGGPYNEQFF. The CDR3 DNA follows: TGCGCCAGCAGTGAGGGGACTAGCGGGGGCCCGTACAATGAGCAGTTCTTC.

The chain recombines TRBV9 with TRBJ2-5, with 7 nucleotides matching TRBD2. V trimming: 3 bases; J trimming: 5 bases; junction bases outside the gene matches: 4. This CDR3 comprises 13 residues. CDR1 SGDLS and CDR2 YYNGEE come from the germline V gene. The CDR3 bases are TGTGCCAGCAGCGCGGGGGGTCATGAGACCCAGTACTTC. Translating gives CASSAGGHETQYF.

This clone was seen a single time. The CDR3 sequence: CASSLVSRGNRTEAFF. The CDR3 nucleotides read TGCGCCAGCAGCTTGGTGTCTCGGGGTAACAGGACTGAAGCTTTCTTT. The gene calls are TRBV5-1 and TRBJ1-1, with D possibly TRBD1 on 5 matching bases. Trimming took 0 bases from V and 5 from J, leaving 17 bases between them. This CDR3 comprises 16 residues. In germline, CDR1 is SGHRS, CDR2 YFSETQ.

This chain links TRBV27 with TRBJ1-2; perhaps TRBD1 as D (6 bases). The germline V and J ends were trimmed by 6 bases and 8 bases, with 16 bases remaining between them. CDR1 and CDR2 (germline): MNHEY, SMNVEV (reference sequence). CDR3 length equals 13 residues. The CDR3 loop reads CASRGASWGGYTF. The CDR3 region has the DNA TGTGCCAGCAGGGGGGCGAGTTGGGGCGGCTACACCTTC.

V usage is TRBV11-2 and J usage is TRBJ2-1; D not resolved. V was shortened by 1 base and J by 0 bases, with 7 bases between the two germline ends. The CDR3 contains 15 residues. Germline-derived CDR1 and CDR2 are SGHAT and FQNNGV. In DNA, the CDR3 is TGTGCCAGCAGCTTAGCCTTGAGCTCCTACAATGAGCAGTTCTTC. Its protein product is CASSLALSSYNEQFF.

The rearrangement links TRBV27 to TRBJ2-7, with 8 positions matching TRBD1. This CDR3 region has 16 residues. The germline gives CDR1 MNHEY, CDR2 SMNVEV (reference sequence). V lost 5 bases to trimming and J lost 2 bases; unmatched junction nucleotides: 11. The CDR3 here is CASSPSSGQATYEQYF. Written as DNA, the CDR3 is TGTGCCAGCAGTCCATCATCGGGACAGGCGACCTACGAGCAGTACTTC.

V is TRBV29-1 and J is TRBJ1-2; perhaps TRBD1 as D (6 bases). V lost 7 bases and J 2 bases, leaving 11 bases between the germline ends. The CDR3 is 12 residues long. The germline V gene encodes CDR1 SQVTM and CDR2 ANQGSEA. DNA for the CDR3: TGCAGCGCCGGAGGGGGGAACTATGGCTACACCTTC. Translated, it gives CSAGGGNYGYTF. Based on the CDR3 plus reference TRBV29-1 and TRBJ1-2, the full variable domain is SAVISQKPSRDICQRGTSLTIQCQVDSQVTMMFWYRQQPGQSLTLIATANQGSEATYESGFVIDKFPISRPNLTFSTLTVSNMSPEDSSIYLCSAGGGNYGYTFGSGTRLTVV.